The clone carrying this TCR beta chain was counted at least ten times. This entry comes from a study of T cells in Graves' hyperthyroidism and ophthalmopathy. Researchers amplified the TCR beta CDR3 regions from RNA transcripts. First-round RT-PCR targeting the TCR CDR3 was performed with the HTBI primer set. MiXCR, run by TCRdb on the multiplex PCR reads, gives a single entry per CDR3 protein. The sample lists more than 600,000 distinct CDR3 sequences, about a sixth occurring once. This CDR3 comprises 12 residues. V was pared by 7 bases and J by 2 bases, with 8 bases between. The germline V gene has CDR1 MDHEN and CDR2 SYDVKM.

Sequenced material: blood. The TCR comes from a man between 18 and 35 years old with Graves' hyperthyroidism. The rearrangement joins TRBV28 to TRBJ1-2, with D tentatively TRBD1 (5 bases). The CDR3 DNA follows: TGTGCCAGCAAAGACAGCAACTATGGCTACACCTTC. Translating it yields CASKDSNYGYTF.